This T cell receptor beta chain was captured in a study of cytomegalovirus exposure and HLA in healthy donors. Study-wide results and limits: With further analysis later on, most CMV-associated TCR beta chains appeared HLA-restricted. A likely sequencing artifact accounted for one observed cluster of highly shared sequence variants.

The study ran its PCR with 60 Vbeta and 13 Jbeta primers. In the original processing: Counted up in a later analysis, unique TCR beta chains came to some 82 million, with some 9.9 million shared. Using immunoSEQ multiplex PCR, the repertoire was profiled, and TCRdb retains in-frame clones only, with some absent. The V and J calls and clone size come from that table; D and trimming were worked out from the DNA. This table has about 150,000 clones, 65% to 70% appearing once. As to this clone: The antigen is undetermined. Other DNA sequences from this sample encode an identical CDR3 as well.

The CDR3 covers 12 residues. Germline CDR1 is SQVTM and CDR2 is ANQGSEA. V lost 2 bases to trimming and J lost 7 bases; unmatched junction nucleotides: 4. The TCR was taken from a human donor in good health. This chain joins TRBV29-1 and TRBJ2-7; 8 bases line up with TRBD1. Sequencing was carried out using PBMCs. CDR3 loop: CSVEQGAGEQYF. The CDR3 nucleotides read TGCAGCGTTGAACAGGGGGCTGGAGAGCAGTACTTC.